The 17 T cell receptor beta chains listed next were all sequenced from one sample in a study of blood T cell repertoires in COVID-19. TCRdb keeps only in-frame clones here, not all; method: immunoSEQ multiplex PCR. Of about 68,000 clones listed, 70% to 90% are singletons. The sample taken for sequencing was peripheral blood. The receptors shown here come from a woman aged 60-75 years with acute or convalescent COVID-19.

This chain links TRBV18 with TRBJ1-4, with D possibly matching TRBD1 (5 bases). In germline, CDR1 is KGHSH, CDR2 LQKENI. The V end lost 3 bases, the J end lost 8 bases, and 13 bases lay between the germline ends. The CDR3 loop spans 14 amino acids. DNA of the CDR3: TGTGCCAGCTCACCGGGGAGGGGATACGAAAAACTGTTTTTT. Protein product: CASSPGRGYEKLFF.

The V gene is TRBV28, the J gene TRBJ2-7, with unresolved D. The V gene's germline CDR1 is MDHEN and CDR2 SYDVKM. The germline V and J ends were trimmed by 6 bases and 3 bases, with 9 bases remaining between them. The length of the CDR3 is 12 residues. Here the CDR3 reads CASSLLFYEQYF. The DNA for the CDR3 is TGTGCCAGCAGCCTACTATTCTACGAGCAGTACTTC.

The chain uses TRBV18 and TRBJ2-1; 15 bases line up with TRBD2. The CDR3 is 17 residues long. Germline CDR1 and CDR2: KGHSH and LQKENI. The junction had 8 bases not matched to a gene; V was cut back by 2 bases and J by 9 bases. CDR3 coding DNA: TGTGCCAGCTCACCATTCGGACTAGCGGGGGGGAAAGGTGAGCAGTTCTTC. It encodes CASSPFGLAGGKGEQFF.

In this sample, this clone turned up a few times. This chain joins TRBV4-1 and TRBJ1-2; a weak D match, TRBD1 (5 bases). V shed 1 base and J shed 0 bases, with 15 bases lying between them. The germline V gene has CDR1 MGHRA and CDR2 YSYEKL. The CDR3 length is 17 residues. As DNA, the CDR3 is TGCGCCAGCAGCCAAGGTTGGGTTAAGACAGCTAACTATGGCTACACCTTC. It is translated as CASSQGWVKTANYGYTF.

The CDR3 here is CASSTAPTGVTGELFF. In nucleotides, the CDR3 is TGTGCCAGCAGCACCGCGCCGACAGGGGTAACCGGGGAGCTGTTTTTT. This rearrangement joins TRBV11-3 to TRBJ2-2; 8 bases fit TRBD1. CDR3 size: 16 residues. CDR1 and CDR2 (germline): SGHNT, YENEEA. The J segment lost 5 bases and the V segment lost 5 bases, leaving 10 bases of the junction unmatched.

The gene calls are TRBV5-6 and TRBJ2-7; D perhaps matches TRBD2 (5 bases). V dropped 3 bases and J dropped 6 bases, with 16 bases sitting between them. Germline CDR1 and CDR2: SGHDT and YYEEEE. The CDR3 sequence is 14 residues long. Here the CDR3 DNA reads TGTGCCAGCAGCTCCCGGAGAGGGCGTACCGAGCAGTACTTC. It translates to CASSSRRGRTEQYF.

V usage is TRBV7-2 and J usage is TRBJ2-3, with TRBD2 as a possible D gene (7 bases). The germline CDR1 and CDR2 sequences are SGHTA and FQGNSA. The CDR3 is made up of 16 amino acids. Trimming pared 4 bases from V and 0 bases from J, leaving 14 bases between. The CDR3 is CASSSVAGASTDTQYF. CDR3 nucleotides: TGTGCCAGCAGCTCCGTGGCGGGGGCTAGCACAGATACGCAGTATTTT.

The V and J genes are TRBV9 and TRBJ1-1; D remains ambiguous. Germline V gene sequence: CDR1 SGDLS, CDR2 YYNGEE. The CDR3 length is 14 residues. With 0 bases removed from V and 4 bases from J, the gap between germline ends came to 10 bases. For the CDR3, the DNA is TGTGCCAGCAGCGTAGGAGCGGATCGCACTGAAGCTTTCTTT. Its protein product is CASSVGADRTEAFF.

The CDR3 nucleotides are TGTGCCACCCAGGCCGGAACCAACTATGGCTACACCTTC. Encoded protein: CATQAGTNYGYTF. The chain combines TRBV24-1 with TRBJ1-2; D gene unclear. Germline V gene sequence: CDR1 KGHDR, CDR2 SFDVKD. CDR3 length: 13 residues. Trimming took off 9 bases at V and 2 bases at J, with 12 bases between the two ends.

V and J are TRBV6-6 and TRBJ1-5; D uncertain. Germline V gene sequence: CDR1 MNHNY, CDR2 SVGAGI (reference sequence). The CDR3 sequence is 14 residues long. Trimming cost V 3 bases and J 4 bases, with 10 bases left between them. The CDR3: CASSYPKLNQPQHF. CDR3 in DNA: TGTGCCAGCAGTTATCCGAAGCTAAATCAGCCCCAGCATTTT.

The chain has TRBV28 and TRBJ2-4, with 8 bases aligning to TRBD1. The germline gives CDR1 MDHEN, CDR2 SYDVKM. The CDR3 contains 13 residues. V was pared by 6 bases and J by 13 bases, with 11 bases of the junction left unmatched. The CDR3 DNA reads TGTGCCAGCAGCTGGGACAGGATACGGGGCCAGTACTTC. Protein product: CASSWDRIRGQYF.

The rearrangement uses TRBV4-2 and TRBJ1-4, with D uncertain. The length of the CDR3 is 14 residues. V was cut by 4 bases and J by 3 bases, with 9 bases left in between. Looked up from germline, CDR1 is LGHNA and CDR2 is YNFKEQ. CDR3: CASSLGGANEKLFF. The CDR3, as DNA: TGTGCCAGCAGCCTCGGAGGCGCTAATGAAAAACTGTTTTTT.

This chain connects TRBV2 to TRBJ2-1; 8 nucleotides align to TRBD1. Looked up from germline, CDR1 is SNHLY and CDR2 is FYNNEI. This CDR3 is 13 amino acids long. Germline trimming cut 8 bases from V and 9 bases from J; bases unmatched to any gene: 9. Written as DNA, the CDR3 is TGTGCCAGCTTCGACAGGGGAATCGGTGAGCAGTTCTTC. Translating gives CASFDRGIGEQFF.

V and J are TRBV18 and TRBJ2-1; D may be TRBD2 (6 bases). In germline, CDR1 is KGHSH, CDR2 LQKENI. The V gene lost 2 bases and the J gene lost 12 bases, with 8 bases spanning the gap. The CDR3 contains 11 residues. CDR3 nucleotides: TGTGCCAGCTCACCAGTCGGGGGGCAGTTCTTC. This gives the protein CASSPVGGQFF.

The chain is built from TRBV24-1 and TRBJ2-7; unclear D gene. The CDR3 consists of 13 residues. Per the germline V gene, CDR1 is KGHDR and CDR2 is SFDVKD. V lost 2 bases and J lost 3, with 7 bases in between. CDR3 residues: CATSDYNSYEQYF. CDR3 sequence (DNA): TGTGCCACCAGTGATTACAACAGCTACGAGCAGTACTTC.

This chain uses TRBV15 with TRBJ2-3; D gene uncertain. This CDR3 has 13 amino acids. Trimming shortened V by 5 bases and J by 1 base, and 7 bases separated the two germline ends. The germline V gene has CDR1 LNHNV and CDR2 YYDKDF (reference sequence). This CDR3 reads CATSSSGTDTQYF. In DNA form, the CDR3 reads TGTGCCACCAGCTCAAGCGGCACAGATACGCAGTATTTT.

The rearrangement uses TRBV6-5 and TRBJ2-7, with TRBD2 matching 9 bases. The CDR3 runs 14 residues. Germline V gene sequence: CDR1 MNHEY, CDR2 SVGAGI. V was clipped by 7 bases and J by 5 bases; unmatched bases: 9. The CDR3 spells CASKREAVANEQYF. Here the CDR3 DNA reads TGTGCCAGCAAGCGGGAGGCCGTGGCAAACGAGCAGTACTTC.